Below, one TCR beta chain is given with its context. This sample was taken from a study of blood T cell repertoires in COVID-19. Profiling relied on immunoSEQ multiplex PCR, and the TCRdb table lists in-frame clones only, not all of them. The sample has around 240,000 clones, 70% to 90% seen once; the top ten hold around 2%. Trimming shortened V by 1 base and J by 4 bases, and 19 bases separated the two germline ends. Germline assignment: CDR1 SGHVS and CDR2 FQNEAQ. This CDR3 region has 18 residues. This clonotype originated in a woman between 45 and 60 years old who had recovered from COVID-19. The gene calls are TRBV7-8 and TRBJ1-4, with D perhaps matching TRBD1 (6 bases). Source material: PBMCs or T cells enriched from blood (not recorded which). The CDR3 DNA sequence: TGTGCCAGCAGCTTAGGGGCAGGGGCAGGGTTGGGTAATGAAAAACTGTTTTTT. This sequence encodes CASSLGAGAGLGNEKLFF.